Described below is a single TCR beta chain sequence and its context. Participants, roughly 18 to 90 years old, spanned around 25 US areas. Germline CDR1 is SEHNR and CDR2 is FQNEAQ (reference sequence). There are 14 residues in the CDR3. V was cut by 5 bases and J by 6 bases, with 15 bases left in between. This specimen comes from a study of blood T cell repertoires in COVID-19. In the study overall: T cells, B-cell-depleted T cells, or PBMCs supplied cDNA or gDNA.

In the original processing: The authors estimated nucleated cell counts from reference gene primer amplification. Some clones are missing from TCRdb's copy, which holds only in-frame ones; the method was immunoSEQ multiplex PCR. That table furnishes V, J and clone size, whereas the DNA furnished D and trimming. The repertoire has under 300,000 clones, approximately 88% of them found once; the top ten carry around 3.2%. The sequence was obtained from a woman aged 40 to 55 who had been exposed to COVID-19. The chain uses TRBV7-9 and TRBJ2-3, with D perhaps matching TRBD2 (5 bases). Sequenced input: PBMCs or T cells enriched from blood (not recorded which). The CDR3 here is CASSPILGEDTQYF. CDR3 DNA sequence: TGTGCCAGCAGCCCCATACTCGGGGAGGATACGCAGTATTTT.